These 19 T cell receptor beta chains came from one sample sequenced in a study of neurological immune-mediated disorders. MiXCR, applied by TCRdb to the 5' RACE reads, yields one record per CDR3 protein. The sample shows approximately 100,000 distinct CDR3 sequences, 3.5% of them seen only once. Sequencing was carried out using PBMCs. The source of these receptors is a woman aged 18-35 years with multiple sclerosis.

This clonotype was seen many times. The chain recombines TRBV20-1 with TRBJ2-5; 11 nucleotides align to TRBD2. CDR1 is DFQATT and CDR2 is SNEGSKA in the germline V gene (reference sequence). Germline trimming cut 7 bases from V and 5 bases from J; bases unmatched to any gene: 9. The length of the CDR3 is 14 residues. CDR3 protein: CSELLAGARETQYF. The CDR3 DNA follows: TGCAGTGAGTTACTAGCGGGAGCCCGGGAGACCCAGTACTTC.

This clonotype was detected ten times or more. V is TRBV3-1 and J is TRBJ2-3; TRBD2 might be the D (7 bases). Trimming cost V 3 bases and J 2 bases, with 18 bases left between them. Looked up from germline, CDR1 is LGHDT and CDR2 is YNNKEL (reference sequence). This CDR3 has 17 residues. Here the CDR3 reads CASSQGWGGSLTDTQYF. Here the CDR3 DNA reads TGTGCCAGCAGCCAGGGATGGGGGGGCTCCCTCACAGATACGCAGTATTTT.

This clonotype was detected many times. The chain joins TRBV6-5 to TRBJ2-7; TRBD2 might be the D (5 bases). Trimming cost V 9 bases and J 1 base, with 16 bases left between them. There are 14 residues in the CDR3. The V gene's germline CDR1 is MNHEY and CDR2 SVGAGI. CDR3 amino acids: CASGGAVTSYEQYF. For the CDR3, the DNA is TGTGCCAGTGGAGGAGCGGTGACGTCCTACGAGCAGTACTTC.

The chain recombines TRBV20-1 with TRBJ1-6; no clear D gene. Germline CDR1 is DFQATT and CDR2 is SNEGSKA (reference sequence). The CDR3 is made up of 13 amino acids. V was cut by 3 bases and J by 9 bases, with 12 bases left in between. CDR3 loop: CSASSGEPSPLHF. The CDR3 coding sequence is TGCAGTGCTAGTTCCGGGGAGCCTTCACCCCTCCACTTT.

This clonotype appeared many times. The V gene is TRBV20-1, the J gene TRBJ2-4; tentative D call: TRBD2 (6 bases). This CDR3 comprises 13 residues. The germline V gene has CDR1 DFQATT and CDR2 SNEGSKA (reference sequence). Trimming took 2 bases from V and 7 from J, leaving 12 bases between them. This chain's CDR3 is CSARLRGRNIQYF. The CDR3 nucleotides are TGCAGTGCTAGACTTCGAGGGAGGAACATTCAGTACTTC.

This clonotype was seen at least ten times. The chain has TRBV11-1 and TRBJ2-3, with D possibly TRBD2 on 5 matching bases. CDR1 SGHAT and CDR2 FQDESV come from the germline V gene (reference sequence). CDR3 size: 15 residues. V shed 5 bases and J shed 6 bases, with 18 bases lying between them. The CDR3 DNA sequence: TGTGCCAGCAGCGACACCGGGAAGCGGAAGGATACGCAGTATTTT. Translated: CASSDTGKRKDTQYF.

This clonotype was observed many times. The chain couples TRBV25-1 to TRBJ1-6; D remains ambiguous. Germline assignment: CDR1 MGHDK and CDR2 SYGVNS. CDR3 length: 15 amino acids. V lost 6 bases, J lost 0 bases, and 9 bases lay in between. This chain's CDR3 is CASSPRVSYNSPLHF. CDR3 coding DNA: TGTGCCAGCAGCCCGAGGGTCTCCTATAATTCACCCCTCCACTTT.

This clonotype was counted ten times or more. The CDR3 nucleotides read TGTGCCAGCAGTAGGGCCGCGAATTCACCCCTCCACTTT. This translates into CASSRAANSPLHF. This chain uses TRBV6-5 with TRBJ1-6; D is ambiguous. Trimming removed 5 bases at V and 7 bases at J, with 9 bases between. CDR3 size: 13 residues. Germline loops: CDR1 MNHEY, CDR2 SVGAGI.

This clonotype appeared many times. The chain joins TRBV3-1 to TRBJ2-1; the D call may be TRBD1 or TRBD2 (5 bases each). CDR1 and CDR2 (germline): LGHDT, YNNKEL (reference sequence). The CDR3 loop spans 12 amino acids. V was clipped by 3 bases and J by 10 bases, with 10 bases between them. CDR3 protein: CASSQGVPEQFF. CDR3 sequence (DNA): TGTGCCAGCAGCCAGGGGGTCCCGGAGCAGTTCTTC.

The chain uses TRBV6-2 or TRBV6-3 and TRBJ1-1; the D gene is possibly TRBD1 (6 bases). The germline gives CDR1 MNHEY, CDR2 SVGEGT. The CDR3 sequence is 12 residues long. V lost 6 bases and J 6 bases, leaving 11 bases between the germline ends. This chain's CDR3 is CASRTGHPEAFF. In DNA, the CDR3 is TGTGCCAGCAGGACGGGACATCCTGAAGCTTTCTTT.

This clonotype was detected many times. The chain recombines TRBV5-1 with TRBJ2-3, with 7 bases lining up with TRBD1. The CDR3 runs to 15 residues. CDR1 and CDR2 (germline): SGHRS, YFSETQ. The V segment lost 4 bases and the J segment 3 bases; nucleotides outside the gene matches: 8. CDR3 sequence: CASSKSTGKTDTQYF. As DNA, the CDR3 is TGCGCCAGCAGCAAATCGACAGGGAAGACAGATACGCAGTATTTT.

This clonotype was seen repeatedly, ten times or more. The gene calls are TRBV5-1 and TRBJ1-2; D not resolved. Trimming took 2 bases from V and 3 from J, leaving 11 bases between them. This CDR3 comprises 14 residues. CDR1 and CDR2 from the germline V gene are SGHRS and YFSETQ. As DNA, the CDR3 is TGCGCCAGCAGCTTCACCGGGTCTGACTATGGCTACACCTTC. Protein sequence: CASSFTGSDYGYTF. Together with reference TRBV5-1 and TRBJ1-2, the CDR3 gives the full variable domain: KAGVTQTPRYLIKTRGQQVTLSCSPISGHRSVSWYQQTPGQGLQFLFEYFSETQRNKGNFPGRFSGRQFSNSRSEMNVSTLELGDSALYLCASSFTGSDYGYTFGSGTRLTVV.

Worth noting for this clonotype: Relative to the germline gene, one junction end is altered; a read error may explain this. The chain has TRBV7-2 and TRBJ1-5, with D hard to call. The V gene's germline CDR1 is SGHTA and CDR2 FQGNSA. This CDR3 contains 14 residues. CDR3 in DNA: TGTGCCAGCAGCTTCCGGGGTAGCAACCAGCCCCAGCATTTT. Translated, it gives CASSFRGSNQPQHF.

This clonotype was seen at least ten times. J is TRBJ2-5 and V is TRBV4-1; either TRBD1 or TRBD2 may fit D (5 bases each). The CDR3 extends over 16 amino acids. V shed 4 bases and J shed 3 bases, with 18 bases lying between them. In germline, CDR1 is MGHRA, CDR2 YSYEKL. CDR3 DNA: TGCGCCAGCAGCCCGAACCCGGGACCGATGAAAGAGACCCAGTACTTC. It translates to CASSPNPGPMKETQYF.

This clonotype has at least ten counts. V and J are TRBV20-1 and TRBJ2-4; TRBD2 matches 8 bases. The V segment lost 5 bases and the J segment 1 base; nucleotides outside the gene matches: 10. Germline V gene lookup returns CDR1 DFQATT and CDR2 SNEGSKA (reference sequence). The CDR3 covers 16 residues. As DNA, the CDR3 is TGCAGTGCTCCCCCAGGCGGGAGGAACGCCAAAAACATTCAGTACTTC. Its protein product is CSAPPGGRNAKNIQYF.

Details on this clonotype: A much bigger clone sits one base away, suggesting this may be a read error. This chain connects TRBV7-9 to TRBJ2-4; no definite D call. Germline CDR1 is SEHNR and CDR2 is FQNEAQ (reference sequence). V lost 1 base to trimming and J lost 10 bases, with 20 bases between them. This CDR3 comprises 16 residues. The CDR3 sequence is CASSLGWADPLEIQYF. The DNA of the CDR3 is TGTGCCAGCAGCTTAGGATGGGCAGATCCCCTCGAAATTCAGTACTTC.

This clonotype was picked up many times. The V call is TRBV6-5, the J call TRBJ2-5; 11 nucleotides agree with TRBD2. From germline, CDR1 is MNHEY and CDR2 SVGAGI. The CDR3 totals 15 residues. V lost 4 bases to trimming and J lost 4 bases; unmatched junction nucleotides: 5. The CDR3 DNA follows: TGTGCCAGCAGTTTTAGCGGGAGGGTGACAGAGACCCAGTACTTC. Translating gives CASSFSGRVTETQYF.

This clonotype was seen at least ten times. The chain links TRBV6-1 to TRBJ2-4, with 9 bases identical to TRBD2. CDR1 and CDR2 from the germline V gene are MNHNS and SASEGT. V lost 6 bases, J lost 12 bases, and 6 bases stayed unmatched. This CDR3 contains 12 residues. CDR3 residues: CASRRGTSYQYF. Written as DNA, the CDR3 is TGTGCCAGCAGAAGAGGGACTAGCTATCAGTACTTC.

This clonotype was detected ten times or more. This sequence joins TRBV20-1 and TRBJ1-6, with 9 bases matching TRBD1. This CDR3 comprises 15 residues. The trim removed 5 bases at V and 7 bases at J, leaving 9 bases unmatched. Per germline, CDR1 DFQATT and CDR2 SNEGSKA (reference sequence). The CDR3 DNA sequence: TGCAGTGCTCCAGCTCGGACAGGGGAGAATTCACCCCTCCACTTT. It translates to CSAPARTGENSPLHF.